Each of the 19 T cell receptor beta chains below was sequenced from the same sample in a study of T cells after yellow fever vaccination. TCRdb re-derived calls from the 5' RACE reads in MiXCR, one entry per CDR3 protein. The data hold hundreds of thousands of distinct CDR3 sequences, with around 3.9% observed a single time. The material was PBMCs, obtained on the day of the yellow fever booster vaccination. All receptors derive from a man aged 18 to 29 who received the YFV17D yellow fever vaccine.

This clonotype was recorded many times. The J gene is TRBJ2-1, the V gene TRBV20-1; 10 bases align to TRBD1. CDR3 length equals 14 residues. V gave up 5 bases and J gave up 6 bases; unmatched junction bases: 7. In germline, CDR1 is DFQATT, CDR2 SNEGSKA (reference sequence). The CDR3 coding sequence is TGCAGTGCTCTACCCGGGACAGGGGCCAATGAGCAGTTCTTC. Its translation: CSALPGTGANEQFF.

This clonotype was detected only a few times. CDR3 sequence: CASSPWGGGANEQFF. The CDR3 coding sequence is TGTGCCAGCAGTCCTTGGGGCGGGGGGGCCAATGAGCAGTTCTTC. The gene calls are TRBV12-3 or TRBV12-4 and TRBJ2-1; 9 bases match TRBD2. V lost 5 bases to trimming and J lost 6 bases; unmatched junction nucleotides: 8. The CDR3 runs 15 residues.

This clonotype showed up many times. V gene TRBV15 combines with J gene TRBJ1-1; D uncertain. Germline CDR1 reads LNHNV; CDR2 reads YYDKDF (reference sequence). The CDR3 spans 12 residues. V shed 3 bases and J shed 6 bases, with 8 bases lying between them. In DNA form, the CDR3 reads TGTGCCACCAGCAGTGCGTCTTCTGAAGCTTTCTTT. This encodes CATSSASSEAFF.

Ten or more counts support this clonotype. The chain recombines TRBV5-1 with TRBJ2-1, with TRBD1 identical over 8 bases. The V gene's germline CDR1 is SGHRS and CDR2 YFSETQ. This CDR3 comprises 14 residues. V lost 2 bases to trimming and J lost 5 bases; unmatched junction nucleotides: 3. The CDR3 spells CASSFYRGDNEQFF. The CDR3 DNA reads TGCGCCAGCAGCTTCTACAGGGGGGACAATGAGCAGTTCTTC. Complete variable domain (other parts from reference TRBV5-1 and TRBJ2-1): KAGVTQTPRYLIKTRGQQVTLSCSPISGHRSVSWYQQTPGQGLQFLFEYFSETQRNKGNFPGRFSGRQFSNSRSEMNVSTLELGDSALYLCASSFYRGDNEQFFGPGTRLTVL.

This clonotype showed up many times. The CDR3 coding sequence is TGTGCCAGCAGCCCTCTTCAGGAGACCCAGTACTTC. It translates to CASSPLQETQYF. The chain uses TRBV7-2 and TRBJ2-5; no clear D gene. The CDR3 loop spans 12 amino acids. V was clipped by 5 bases and J by 5 bases, with 9 bases between them. Germline CDR1 reads SGHTA; CDR2 reads FQGNSA. Together with reference TRBV7-2 and TRBJ2-5, the CDR3 gives the full variable domain: GAGVSQSPSNKVTEKGKDVELRCDPISGHTALYWYRQSLGQGLEFLIYFQGNSAPDKSGLPSDRFSAERTGGSVSTLTIQRTQQEDSAVYLCASSPLQETQYFGPGTRLLVL.

This clonotype was detected ten times or more. The chain links TRBV5-1 to TRBJ2-7; TRBD2 agrees at 11 bases. The CDR3 sequence is 16 residues long. Germline-derived CDR1 and CDR2 are SGHRS and YFSETQ. J was trimmed by 7 bases and V by 3 bases; bases with no gene match: 12. The CDR3 is CASSSLTSGVAGEQYF. DNA for the CDR3: TGCGCCAGCAGCTCACTGACTAGCGGGGTGGCGGGTGAGCAGTACTTC.

This clonotype was counted ten times or more. The CDR3 coding sequence is TGCGCCAGCAGCGGGAGGGATTCTCCGAACACCGGGGAGCTGTTTTTT. It encodes CASSGRDSPNTGELFF. The chain is built from TRBV5-1 and TRBJ2-2, with 7 nucleotides matching TRBD2. CDR1 is SGHRS, CDR2 YFSETQ, per germline. This CDR3 comprises 16 residues. Germline trimming cut 4 bases from V and 0 bases from J; bases unmatched to any gene: 6. Supplemented by reference TRBV5-1 and TRBJ2-2, the full variable domain reads KAGVTQTPRYLIKTRGQQVTLSCSPISGHRSVSWYQQTPGQGLQFLFEYFSETQRNKGNFPGRFSGRQFSNSRSEMNVSTLELGDSALYLCASSGRDSPNTGELFFGEGSRLTVL.

This clonotype has at least ten counts. The V call is TRBV4-3, the J call TRBJ2-1; 7 bases line up with TRBD1. Germline V gene lookup returns CDR1 LGHNA and CDR2 YSLEER. The V gene end was trimmed by 0 bases and the J gene end by 9 bases; junction bases not matched to a gene: 8. The CDR3 length is 15 residues. This CDR3 is CASSQDLRGQGEQFF. In DNA form, the CDR3 reads TGCGCCAGCAGCCAAGATTTGAGGGGGCAGGGTGAGCAGTTCTTC.

In this sample, this clonotype turned up many times. The V and J genes are TRBV7-9 and TRBJ1-1; TRBD1 matches at 7 bases. Germline V lookup: CDR1 SEHNR, CDR2 FQNEAQ (reference sequence). CDR3 length: 14 residues. After removal of 5 bases from V and 5 bases from J, the junction contained 8 bases not matched to a gene. The CDR3 protein is CASSPPTGQTEAFF. In DNA form, the CDR3 reads TGTGCCAGCAGCCCGCCGACAGGGCAGACTGAAGCTTTCTTT.

This clonotype was detected many times. The V and J genes are TRBV7-7 and TRBJ2-2, with 7 bases that match TRBD2. CDR1 is SSHAT, CDR2 FNYEAQ, per germline (reference sequence). The CDR3 is 15 amino acids. Trimming at V came to 5 bases and at J to 7 bases, leaving 10 bases not matched to a gene. CDR3 region: CASSPSWGGGGELFF. As DNA, the CDR3 is TGTGCCAGCAGCCCCAGTTGGGGCGGGGGCGGGGAGCTGTTTTTT.

In its sample, this clonotype was seen a few times. The V and J genes are TRBV20-1 and TRBJ2-4, with 8 bases aligning to TRBD1. J gave up 8 bases and V 0 bases, and 9 bases lay outside the gene matches. The V gene's germline CDR1 is DFQATT and CDR2 SNEGSKA (reference sequence). The CDR3 covers 15 residues. In DNA form, the CDR3 reads TGCAGTGCTAGAGATCCCCAGGGGGCGCAGGACATTCAGTACTTC. Translating it yields CSARDPQGAQDIQYF.

This clonotype has a count of ten or more. The chain couples TRBV27 to TRBJ2-5; TRBD2 agrees at 13 bases. This CDR3 region has 16 residues. Per the germline V gene, CDR1 is MNHEY and CDR2 is SMNVEV (reference sequence). Trimming cost V 4 bases and J 5 bases; bases outside gene matches: 7. The CDR3 coding sequence is TGTGCCAGCAGTTCGTGGACTAGCGGGGGACGGGAGACCCAGTACTTC. It is translated as CASSSWTSGGRETQYF.

This clonotype was counted between two and nine times. The chain joins TRBV27 to TRBJ2-1; D is possibly TRBD2 (5 bases). Germline CDR1 is MNHEY and CDR2 is SMNVEV (reference sequence). The CDR3 is 12 residues long. The V and J ends lost 10 bases and 6 bases respectively, with 13 bases between them. The CDR3 reads CATSRGVNEQFF. DNA of the CDR3: TGTGCCACATCACGGGGAGTCAATGAGCAGTTCTTC.

A few counts support this clonotype. J is TRBJ2-7 and V is TRBV6-2 or TRBV6-3; a weak D match, TRBD2 (5 bases). V dropped 8 bases and J dropped 3 bases, with 8 bases sitting between them. There are 11 residues in the CDR3. CDR1 MNHEY and CDR2 SVGEGT come from the germline V gene. DNA of the CDR3: TGTGCCAGCCGACTATACTACGAGCAGTACTTC. Its translation is CASRLYYEQYF.

This clonotype was counted many times. The chain combines TRBV15 with TRBJ2-6, with D hard to call. The V gene lost 1 base and the J gene lost 4 bases, with 17 bases spanning the gap. Germline CDR1 and CDR2: LNHNV and YYDKDF (reference sequence). The CDR3 length is 18 residues. The CDR3 reads CATSRGVAVASGANVLTF. The CDR3 DNA reads TGTGCCACCAGCAGAGGTGTGGCGGTTGCCTCCGGGGCCAACGTCCTGACTTTC. Variable domain in full (rest from reference TRBV15 and TRBJ2-6): DAMVIQNPRYQVTQFGKPVTLSCSQTLNHNVMYWYQQKSSQAPKLLFHYYDKDFNNEADTPDNFQSRRPNTSFCFLDIRSPGLGDTAMYLCATSRGVAVASGANVLTFGAGSRLTVL.

The table lists this clonotype with many counts. The chain carries TRBV7-2 and TRBJ2-1; D is perhaps TRBD2 (6 bases). The germline V gene encodes CDR1 SGHTA and CDR2 FQGNSA. The V end lost 1 base, the J end lost 1 base, and 8 bases lay between the germline ends. The CDR3 contains 15 residues. The CDR3 region is CASSLEGLSYNEQFF. CDR3 bases: TGTGCCAGCAGCTTAGAGGGACTGTCCTACAATGAGCAGTTCTTC.

There are a few counts of this clonotype. The DNA for the CDR3 is TGTGCCAGCAGACAACTGGGGGGGGGCTACGAGCAGTACGTC. Residues: CASRQLGGGYEQYV. The chain employs TRBV6-5 and TRBJ2-7; TRBD2 matches at 7 bases. Trimming cost V 6 bases and J 3 bases; bases outside gene matches: 8. The germline gives CDR1 MNHEY, CDR2 SVGAGI. The CDR3 is 14 residues long.

This clonotype showed up many times. The rearrangement uses TRBV2 and TRBJ2-7, with D perhaps matching TRBD1 or TRBD2 (5 bases each). Germline V gives CDR1 SNHLY, CDR2 FYNNEI. Trimming cost V 8 bases and J 3 bases, with 11 bases left between them. The CDR3 runs 12 residues. In DNA, the CDR3 is TGTGCCAGCGGCGGGCAGGGCTACGAGCAGTACGTC. It yields the protein CASGGQGYEQYV.

This clonotype showed up just a few times. The chain carries TRBV12-3 or TRBV12-4 and TRBJ2-3; D is perhaps TRBD2 (5 bases). With 7 bases removed from V and 2 bases from J, the gap between germline ends came to 19 bases. CDR3 length: 16 amino acids. The CDR3 sequence: CASTLAGYLFTDTQYF. DNA for the CDR3: TGTGCCAGCACCCTCGCGGGCTATCTTTTCACAGATACGCAGTATTTT.